This TCR beta chain originates from a study of PD-L1 blockade in urothelial cancer. Study as a whole: At 3 weeks after treatment start (second dose) and again at 6 weeks, blood was analyzed. Each blood sample yielded a median of 141,255 T cells. Overall study results and limits: Durable benefit was linked to greater 3-week expansion of tumor-associated blood clones.

Assay: immunoSEQ multiplex PCR; the TCRdb copy retains only in-frame clones and omits some. The data show approximately 100,000 clones, approximately 85% seen once. Trimming removed 1 base at V and 1 base at J, with 8 bases between. The CDR3 loop spans 15 amino acids. Germline V lookup: CDR1 SGHTA, CDR2 FQGNSA. About this clone: What it recognizes is unknown.

Sample numbers ranged from 1 to 8 per patient, encompassing pretreatment and on-treatment collections. This TCR was recovered from a man aged 50-60 years with urothelial cancer. The specimen comprised PBMCs, sampled around atezolizumab (anti-PD-L1) treatment. The gene calls are TRBV7-2 and TRBJ1-5, with D perhaps TRBD1 (5 bases). The DNA for the CDR3 is TGTGCCAGCAGCTTAGTGGGGCAAAGCAATCAGCCCCAGCATTTT. Its translation: CASSLVGQSNQPQHF.